This TCR beta chain came from a study of blood T cell repertoires in COVID-19. For the study at large: There were acute and convalescent COVID-19 samples, and they came from the United States, Italy and Spain. PBMCs, B-cell-depleted T cells, or T cells provided the cDNA or gDNA that made up the material.

Germline lookup yields CDR1 MNHNS and CDR2 SASEGT. This CDR3 spans 19 amino acids. V shed 4 bases, J shed 6 bases, and the junction held 13 bases outside the gene matches. As originally analysed: The assay estimated nucleated cells by amplifying reference gene primers. Clones were read by immunoSEQ multiplex PCR, and TCRdb kept only the in-frame ones, dropping some. V, J and clone size were drawn from that table, and D and trimming were deduced from the DNA. The repertoire holds roughly 65,000 clones, with 85% as singletons. This clonotype was sampled from a woman older than 75 with active or convalescent COVID-19. This chain connects TRBV6-1 to TRBJ2-2; 14 bases match TRBD2. The sequencing input was peripheral blood. This CDR3 is CASSVTSGGAMVPPGELFF. CDR3 nucleotide sequence: TGTGCCAGCAGTGTGACTAGCGGGGGGGCCATGGTCCCTCCCGGGGAGCTGTTTTTT.